One and the same sample provided the 11 T cell receptor beta chains below, sequenced in a study of read filtering for tumor transcriptome and immune sequencing (TCRdb year 2020). The instrument given in TCRdb is Illumina HiSeq 4000. The Immunoverse kit was used to build TCR libraries from 400 ng RNA, with molecular barcoded adaptors covering alpha/delta and beta/gamma chains. The public reads were run again by TCRdb, first through fastp at Q25 and then through MiXCR, and only productive beta chains were kept. Each entry is one CDR3 protein sequence, shown with its most common DNA and genes. The sample table contains 19,000 or so distinct CDR3 sequences; only one count was recorded for 22% of them. The ten most abundant clones make up 24% of the sample. The sample taken for sequencing was a population of CD138-negative cells sorted from bone marrow. The cell subset or site label for this specimen denotes: bone marrow mononuclear cells depleted of CD138+ plasma/myeloma cells by negative magnetic selection. The receptors here all came from a donor older than 35 with multiple myeloma.

This clonotype occurred many times. This sequence joins TRBV11-1 and TRBJ2-7; tentatively, D is TRBD1 or TRBD2 (6 bases each). The CDR3 length is 14 residues. CDR1 is SGHAT and CDR2 is FQDESV in the germline V gene (reference sequence). Trimming removed 6 bases from V and 3 bases from J, with 15 bases in between. CDR3 nucleotides: TGTGCCAGCAGGGGCGGGACATCTCGCTACGAGCAGTACTTC. Its protein product is CASRGGTSRYEQYF.

This clonotype has ten or more counts. A single base separates this from a much larger clone, so it may be a read error. For the CDR3, the DNA is TGTGTCAGCAGCTCCCTAGCGTCAGGCACTTACAATGAGCAGTTCTTC. It is translated as CVSSSLASGTYNEQFF. The gene calls are TRBV28 and TRBJ2-1, with D maybe TRBD2 (6 bases). CDR1 MDHEN and CDR2 SYDVKM come from the germline V gene. CDR3 size: 16 residues. The full variable domain, its missing parts supplied by reference TRBV28 and TRBJ2-1, is DVKVTQSSRYLVKRTGEKVFLECVQDMDHENMFWYRQDPGLGLRLIYFSYDVKMKEKGDIPEGYSVSREKKERFSLILESASTNQTSMYLCVSSSLASGTYNEQFFGPGTRLTVL.

The V gene is TRBV4-1, the J gene TRBJ2-2; D is undetermined. This CDR3 spans 15 amino acids. Germline values: CDR1 MGHRA, CDR2 YSYEKL. The V end lost 0 bases, the J end lost 3 bases, and 8 bases lay between the germline ends. For the CDR3, the DNA is TGCGCCAGCAGCCAAGATAGTTCGTACACCGGGGAGCTGTTTTTT. It codes for CASSQDSSYTGELFF.

This clonotype was observed a handful of times. This chain uses TRBV19 with TRBJ2-7; tentative D call: TRBD1 (6 bases). V was trimmed by 7 bases and J by 0 bases, leaving 13 bases between them. The length of the CDR3 is 14 residues. Looked up from germline, CDR1 is LNHDA and CDR2 is SQIVND (reference sequence). The CDR3 sequence is CASKATGSSYEQYF. The DNA for the CDR3 is TGTGCCAGTAAAGCCACAGGGAGCTCCTACGAGCAGTACTTC.

V usage is TRBV24-1 and J usage is TRBJ2-5, with D possibly being TRBD1 (6 bases). Germline assignment: CDR1 KGHDR and CDR2 SFDVKD. The CDR3 extends over 16 amino acids. The germline V and J ends were trimmed by 2 bases and 3 bases, with 15 bases remaining between them. The CDR3 loop is CATSDYSGQIKETQYF. The CDR3 DNA sequence: TGTGCCACCAGTGATTACTCCGGACAGATAAAAGAGACCCAGTACTTC.

Only a few counts were recorded for this clonotype. The V gene is TRBV28, the J gene TRBJ2-2, with D hard to call. The germline V gene encodes CDR1 MDHEN and CDR2 SYDVKM. CDR3 length equals 13 residues. Trimming took 6 bases from V and 7 from J, leaving 12 bases between them. CDR3: CASRYSLGGELFF. CDR3 nucleotide sequence: TGTGCCAGCAGATATTCTTTGGGCGGGGAGCTGTTTTTT.

The sample holds many counts of this clonotype. The V and J genes are TRBV29-1 and TRBJ1-1; 9 nucleotides agree with TRBD1. This CDR3 is built from 14 residues. The junction had 8 bases not matched to a gene; V was cut back by 5 bases and J by 4 bases. Germline CDR1 reads SQVTM; CDR2 reads ANQGSEA. The CDR3, as DNA: TGCAGCGTTTTTGAACGGACAGGGGCCACTGAAGCTTTCTTT. This sequence encodes CSVFERTGATEAFF.

By proportion, this clonotype is medium-sized (0.01 to 0.1%). The J gene is TRBJ2-5, the V gene TRBV20-1, with TRBD2 matching over 12 bases. CDR1 and CDR2 from the germline V gene are DFQATT and SNEGSKA (reference sequence). The V gene end was trimmed by 5 bases and the J gene end by 2 bases; junction bases not matched to a gene: 9. The CDR3 runs 16 residues. This CDR3 reads CSADPGLAGIQETQYF. CDR3 nucleotide sequence: TGCAGTGCTGACCCGGGACTAGCGGGTATACAAGAGACCCAGTACTTC.

This clonotype has at least ten counts. The J gene is TRBJ2-5, the V gene TRBV7-9, with 11 bases that match TRBD2. J was trimmed by 0 bases and V by 5 bases; bases with no gene match: 5. CDR1 SEHNR and CDR2 FQNEAQ come from the germline V gene (reference sequence). The CDR3 loop spans 16 amino acids. The CDR3 sequence: CASSRPGLADQETQYF. As DNA, the CDR3 is TGTGCCAGCAGCCGACCGGGACTAGCGGACCAAGAGACCCAGTACTTC.

This clonotype showed up many times. The chain employs TRBV7-2 and TRBJ2-5; 10 positions agree with TRBD2. The V and J ends lost 2 bases and 4 bases, in that order; junction bases with no gene match: 7. The CDR3 covers 16 residues. The germline CDR1 and CDR2 sequences are SGHTA and FQGNSA. The CDR3 nucleotides are TGTGCCAGCAGCTTAATGGGACTAGCGCTCGGAGAGACCCAGTACTTC. Protein: CASSLMGLALGETQYF.

V usage is TRBV29-1 and J usage is TRBJ2-2, with D possibly matching TRBD1 (5 bases). Germline V gene data show CDR1 as SQVTM and CDR2 as ANQGSEA. With 3 bases removed from V and 3 bases from J, the gap between germline ends came to 8 bases. The CDR3 contains 13 residues. Here the CDR3 reads CSVDTRDTGELFF. In DNA form, the CDR3 reads TGCAGCGTTGATACCAGGGACACCGGGGAGCTGTTTTTT.